Below, 10 T cell receptor beta chains from the same sample are listed, as sequenced in a study of T cell responses to AZD1222 COVID-19 vaccine. The repertoire was sequenced with immunoSEQ multiplex PCR; TCRdb's copy has only in-frame clones and lacks some. The sample carries 79,000 or so clones, 65% to 80% recorded once. This material consisted of peripheral blood, taken 28 days after the second dose of the MenACWY control vaccine. The receptors stem from an adult who received the MenACWY meningococcal vaccine as a control.

Here the CDR3 DNA reads TGTGCCAGCAGCTTTCGCGAGGGGATCTCTAGCTACAATGAGCAGTTCTTC. Translation gives CASSFREGISSYNEQFF. This chain joins TRBV7-8 and TRBJ2-1, with D possibly being TRBD1 or TRBD2 (5 bases each). This CDR3 is 17 amino acids long. Trimming cost V 3 bases and J 3 bases, with 18 bases left between them. The germline V gene has CDR1 SGHVS and CDR2 FQNEAQ.

V and J are TRBV6-5 and TRBJ1-4; D is undetermined. Germline CDR1 and CDR2: MNHEY and SVGAGI. This CDR3 has 14 residues. Trimming removed 6 bases at V and 0 bases at J, with 8 bases between. The DNA of the CDR3 is TGTGCCAGCAGCCGAAACCCAACTAATGAAAAACTGTTTTTT. Translating it yields CASSRNPTNEKLFF.

V usage is TRBV3-1 (or the pseudogene TRBV3-2) and J usage is TRBJ2-7; no clear D gene. Germline lookup yields CDR1 LGHDT and CDR2 YNNKEL (reference sequence). CDR3 size: 11 residues. Trimming took off 4 bases at V and 2 bases at J, with 3 bases between the two ends. This chain's CDR3 is CASSLTYEQYF. CDR3 coding DNA: TGTGCCAGCAGCCTAACCTACGAGCAGTACTTC.

The V and J genes are TRBV7-6 and TRBJ2-1; D gene ambiguous. The CDR3 loop spans 11 amino acids. Trimming stripped 2 bases from V and 10 bases from J, with 6 bases between. Germline assignment: CDR1 SGHVS and CDR2 FNYEAQ. Here the CDR3 DNA reads TGTGCCAGCAGCTTAAGTGGGGAGCAGTTCTTC. Translation gives CASSLSGEQFF.

This clone was counted a few times. A read error may produce the germline difference seen at one junction end. The V gene is TRBV7-8, the J gene TRBJ1-5; no definite D call. Germline V CDR1 and CDR2: SGHVS, FQNEAQ. The CDR3 contains 13 residues. The DNA of the CDR3 is TGTGCCAGCAGTTTAGAGCAGAATCAGCCCCAGCATTTT. This sequence encodes CASSLEQNQPQHF.

This clone was counted a single time. This chain joins TRBV2 and TRBJ2-2; no firm D call. V shed 7 bases and J shed 5 bases, with 11 bases lying between them. Germline CDR1 reads SNHLY; CDR2 reads FYNNEI. The CDR3 totals 13 residues. CDR3: CASTAVRTGELFF. The DNA for the CDR3 is TGTGCCAGCACGGCAGTGAGAACCGGGGAGCTGTTTTTT.

The chain is built from TRBV30 and TRBJ1-6; a weak D match, TRBD1 (6 bases). The CDR3 is made up of 13 amino acids. CDR1 is GTSNPN, CDR2 SVGIG, per germline (reference sequence). Trimming stripped 5 bases from V and 11 bases from J, with 16 bases between. The CDR3 DNA reads TGTGCCTGGGAACAGAGGGGGGTAGCACCCCTCCACTTT. Its protein product is CAWEQRGVAPLHF.

The chain is built from TRBV6-5 and TRBJ2-3; 9 bases map to TRBD2. Germline loops: CDR1 MNHEY, CDR2 SVGAGI. CDR3 length: 16 amino acids. V was clipped by 2 bases and J by 4 bases; unmatched bases: 7. The CDR3 sequence is CASSYGGGGGADTQYF. CDR3 coding DNA: TGTGCCAGCAGTTACGGGGGCGGGGGGGGAGCAGATACGCAGTATTTT.

A word on this clone: One junction end disagrees with the germline gene, perhaps due to a read error. The chain links TRBV10-3 to TRBJ2-7; 7 nucleotides match TRBD1. Germline V gene sequence: CDR1 ENHRY, CDR2 SYGVKD. This CDR3 has 12 amino acids. CDR3 in DNA: TGTGCCATCAGTAAGACAGGGTCCGAGCAGTATTTC. Translating gives CAISKTGSEQYF.

This chain connects TRBV3-1 (or the pseudogene TRBV3-2) to TRBJ1-3; tentatively, D is TRBD1 (5 bases). This CDR3 is built from 16 residues. V was pared by 2 bases and J by 0 bases, with 11 bases between. Germline loops: CDR1 LGHDT, CDR2 YNNKEL (reference sequence). This CDR3 is CASSQNRRGSGNTIYF. The CDR3 DNA reads TGTGCCAGCAGCCAAAATCGGAGGGGCTCTGGAAACACCATATATTTT.